This T cell receptor beta chain originates from a study of T cell responses to AZD1222 COVID-19 vaccine. Sequencing used immunoSEQ multiplex PCR; TCRdb keeps in-frame clones, though not all of them. The sample shows some 150,000 clones, approximately 90% of them seen only once. Germline CDR1 reads SEHNR; CDR2 reads FQNEAQ (reference sequence). Trimming shortened V by 3 bases and J by 0 bases, and 8 bases separated the two germline ends. This CDR3 is built from 15 residues. The chain combines TRBV7-9 with TRBJ1-4, with D possibly TRBD1 on 5 matching bases. Here the sequenced sample was peripheral blood, taken on day 0 of AZD1222 vaccination. This receptor was obtained from an adult in good health. The CDR3 DNA is TGTGCCAGCAGCTTCGGGACTGCAACTAATGAAAAACTGTTTTTT. Translating it yields CASSFGTATNEKLFF.